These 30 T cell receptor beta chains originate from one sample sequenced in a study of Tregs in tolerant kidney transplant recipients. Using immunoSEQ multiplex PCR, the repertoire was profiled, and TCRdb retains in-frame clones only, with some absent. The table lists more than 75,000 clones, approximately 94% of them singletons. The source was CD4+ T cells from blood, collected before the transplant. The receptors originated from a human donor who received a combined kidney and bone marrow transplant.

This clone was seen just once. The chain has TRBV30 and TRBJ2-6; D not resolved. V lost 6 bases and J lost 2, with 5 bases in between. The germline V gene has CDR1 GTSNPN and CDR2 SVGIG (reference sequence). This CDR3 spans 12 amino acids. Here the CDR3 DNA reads TGTGCCTGTTTCACTGGGGCCAACGTCCTGACTTTC. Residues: CACFTGANVLTF.

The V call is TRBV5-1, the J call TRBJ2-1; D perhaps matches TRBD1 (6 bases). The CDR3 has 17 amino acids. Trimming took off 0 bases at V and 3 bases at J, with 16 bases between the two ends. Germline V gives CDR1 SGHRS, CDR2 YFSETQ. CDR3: CASSLGQGFVGYNEQFF. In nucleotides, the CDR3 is TGCGCCAGCAGCTTGGGGCAGGGGTTCGTTGGCTACAATGAGCAGTTCTTC.

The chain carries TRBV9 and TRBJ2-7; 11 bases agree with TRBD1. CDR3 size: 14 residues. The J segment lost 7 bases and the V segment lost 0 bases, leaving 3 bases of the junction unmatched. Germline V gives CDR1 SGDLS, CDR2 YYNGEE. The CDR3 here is CASSVGGTGGEQYF. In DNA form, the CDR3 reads TGTGCCAGCAGCGTAGGCGGGACAGGGGGAGAGCAGTACTTC.

The CDR3 spells CASSLEAGPTYEQYF. Here the CDR3 DNA reads TGTGCCAGCAGCTTAGAAGCGGGCCCAACCTACGAGCAGTACTTC. V usage is TRBV7-6 and J usage is TRBJ2-7; TRBD2 might be the D (6 bases). The CDR3 sequence is 15 residues long. Trimming took 1 base from V and 2 from J, leaving 12 bases between them. The germline V gene encodes CDR1 SGHVS and CDR2 FNYEAQ.

CDR3 protein: CAISEYSVKDTQYF. As DNA, the CDR3 is TGTGCCATCAGTGAATACTCGGTCAAAGATACGCAGTATTTT. The chain recombines TRBV10-3 with TRBJ2-3, with D unclear. Germline V gene sequence: CDR1 ENHRY, CDR2 SYGVKD. The length of the CDR3 is 14 residues. The V end lost 3 bases, the J end lost 5 bases, and 12 bases lay between the germline ends.

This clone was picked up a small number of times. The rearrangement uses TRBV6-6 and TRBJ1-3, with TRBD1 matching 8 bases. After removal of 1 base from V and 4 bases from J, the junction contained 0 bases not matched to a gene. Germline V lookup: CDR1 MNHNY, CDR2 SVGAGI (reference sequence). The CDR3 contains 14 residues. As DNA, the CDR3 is TGTGCCAGCAGTTACTACAGGGGGGGAAACACCATATATTTT. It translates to CASSYYRGGNTIYF.

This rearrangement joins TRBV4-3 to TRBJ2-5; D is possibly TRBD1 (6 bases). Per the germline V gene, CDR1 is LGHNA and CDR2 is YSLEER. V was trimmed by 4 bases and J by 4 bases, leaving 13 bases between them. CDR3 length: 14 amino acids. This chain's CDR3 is CASSPRGFGETQYF. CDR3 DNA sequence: TGCGCCAGCAGCCCCAGGGGTTTTGGAGAGACCCAGTACTTC.

Here the CDR3 reads CASSLGRHNEQFF. In nucleotides, the CDR3 is TGTGCCAGCAGTTTGGGCAGACACAATGAGCAGTTCTTC. The V call is TRBV11-2, the J call TRBJ2-1; D is unclear. Germline CDR1 SGHAT, CDR2 FQNNGV. V lost 6 bases, J lost 5 bases, and 11 bases lay in between. The CDR3 runs to 13 residues.

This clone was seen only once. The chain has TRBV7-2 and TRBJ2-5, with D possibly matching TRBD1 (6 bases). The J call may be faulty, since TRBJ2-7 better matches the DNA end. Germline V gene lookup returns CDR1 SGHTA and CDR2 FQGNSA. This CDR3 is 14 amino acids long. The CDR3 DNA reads TGTGCCAGCAGCTCACAGGGAGTTGGAGGCGAGCAGTACTTC. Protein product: CASSSQGVGGEQYF.

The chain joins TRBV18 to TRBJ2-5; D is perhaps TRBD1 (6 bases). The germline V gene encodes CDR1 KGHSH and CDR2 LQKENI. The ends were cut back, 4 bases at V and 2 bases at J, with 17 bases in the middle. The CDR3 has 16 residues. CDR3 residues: CASSLLDSLGQETQYF. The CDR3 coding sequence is TGTGCCAGCTCACTATTGGACAGCCTGGGGCAAGAGACCCAGTACTTC.

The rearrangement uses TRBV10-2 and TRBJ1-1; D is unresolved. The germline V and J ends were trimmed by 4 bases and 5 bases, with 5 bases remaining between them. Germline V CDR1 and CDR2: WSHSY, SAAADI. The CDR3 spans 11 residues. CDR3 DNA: TGCGCCAGCAGTGGTTATACTGAAGCTTTCTTT. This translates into CASSGYTEAFF.

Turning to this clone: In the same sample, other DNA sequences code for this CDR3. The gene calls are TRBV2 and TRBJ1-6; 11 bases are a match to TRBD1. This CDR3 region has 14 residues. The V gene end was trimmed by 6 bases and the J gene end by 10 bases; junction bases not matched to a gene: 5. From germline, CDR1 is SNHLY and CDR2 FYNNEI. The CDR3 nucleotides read TGTGCCAGCAGGGTAGGGACAGGGGGATCACCCCTCCACTTT. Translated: CASRVGTGGSPLHF.

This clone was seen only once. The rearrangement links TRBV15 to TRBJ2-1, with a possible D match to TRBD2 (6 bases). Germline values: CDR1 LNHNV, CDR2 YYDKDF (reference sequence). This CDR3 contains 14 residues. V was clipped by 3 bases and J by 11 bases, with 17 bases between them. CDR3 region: CATSRESLAVKQFF. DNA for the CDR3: TGTGCCACCAGCAGGGAGAGTTTAGCGGTTAAGCAGTTCTTC.

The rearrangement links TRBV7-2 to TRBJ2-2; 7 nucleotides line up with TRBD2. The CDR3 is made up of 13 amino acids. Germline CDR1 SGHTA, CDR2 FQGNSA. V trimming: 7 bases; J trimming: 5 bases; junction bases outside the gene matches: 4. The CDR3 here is CASNYGGTGELFF. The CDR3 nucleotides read TGTGCCAGCAATTACGGGGGGACCGGGGAGCTGTTTTTT.

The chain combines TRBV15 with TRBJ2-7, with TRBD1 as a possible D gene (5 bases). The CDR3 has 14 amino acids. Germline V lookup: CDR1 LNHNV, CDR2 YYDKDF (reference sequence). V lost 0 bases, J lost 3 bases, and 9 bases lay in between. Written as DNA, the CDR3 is TGTGCCACCAGCAGAGACCAGGGTTACTACGAGCAGTACTTC. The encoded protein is CATSRDQGYYEQYF.

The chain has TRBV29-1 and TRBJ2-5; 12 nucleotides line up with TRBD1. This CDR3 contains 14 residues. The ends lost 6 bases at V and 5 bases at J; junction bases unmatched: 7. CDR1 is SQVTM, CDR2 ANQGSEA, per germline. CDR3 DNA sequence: TGCAGCGTCCCGGGACAGGGGGCTTGGGAGACCCAGTACTTC. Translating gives CSVPGQGAWETQYF.

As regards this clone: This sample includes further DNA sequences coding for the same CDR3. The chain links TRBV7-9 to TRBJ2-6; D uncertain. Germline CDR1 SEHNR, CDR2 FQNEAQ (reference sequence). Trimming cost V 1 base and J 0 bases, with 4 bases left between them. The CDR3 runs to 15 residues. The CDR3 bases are TGTGCCAGCAGCTTAGTCTACTCTGGGGCCAACGTCCTGACTTTC. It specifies CASSLVYSGANVLTF.

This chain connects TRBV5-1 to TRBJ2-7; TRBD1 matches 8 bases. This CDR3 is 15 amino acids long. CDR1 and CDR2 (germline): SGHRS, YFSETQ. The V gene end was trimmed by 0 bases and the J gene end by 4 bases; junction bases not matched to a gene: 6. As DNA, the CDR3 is TGCGCCAGCAGCTTGGAAGGGACAGGAGTTTACGAGCAGTACTTC. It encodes CASSLEGTGVYEQYF.

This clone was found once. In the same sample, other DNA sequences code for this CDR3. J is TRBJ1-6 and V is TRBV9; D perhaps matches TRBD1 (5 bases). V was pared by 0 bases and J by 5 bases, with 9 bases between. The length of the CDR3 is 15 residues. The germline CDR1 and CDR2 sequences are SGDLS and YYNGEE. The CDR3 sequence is CASSVGQGNNSPLHF. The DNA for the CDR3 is TGTGCCAGCAGCGTAGGTCAGGGTAATAATTCACCCCTCCACTTT.

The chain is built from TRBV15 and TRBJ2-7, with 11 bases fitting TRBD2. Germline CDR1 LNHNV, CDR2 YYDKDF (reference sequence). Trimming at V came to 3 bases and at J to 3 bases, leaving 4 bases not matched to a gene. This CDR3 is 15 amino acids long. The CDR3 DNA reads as TGTGCCACCAGCAGGGGGACTAGCGGAAACTACGAGCAGTACTTC. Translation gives CATSRGTSGNYEQYF.

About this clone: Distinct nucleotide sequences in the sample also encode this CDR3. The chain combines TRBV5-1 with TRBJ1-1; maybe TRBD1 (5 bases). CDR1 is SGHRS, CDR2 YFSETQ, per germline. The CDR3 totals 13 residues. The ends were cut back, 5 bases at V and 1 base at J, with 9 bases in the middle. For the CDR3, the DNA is TGCGCCAGCAGTTCTGGACAGAACACTGAAGCTTTCTTT. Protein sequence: CASSSGQNTEAFF.

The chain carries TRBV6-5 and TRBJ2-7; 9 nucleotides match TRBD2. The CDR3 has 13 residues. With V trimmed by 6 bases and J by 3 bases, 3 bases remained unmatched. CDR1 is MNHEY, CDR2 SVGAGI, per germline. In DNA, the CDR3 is TGTGCCAGCAGGCGGGGGGGCCTCTACGAGCAGTACTTC. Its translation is CASRRGGLYEQYF.

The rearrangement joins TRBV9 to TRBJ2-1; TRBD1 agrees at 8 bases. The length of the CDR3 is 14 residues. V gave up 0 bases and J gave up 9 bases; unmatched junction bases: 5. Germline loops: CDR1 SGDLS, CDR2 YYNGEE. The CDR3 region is CASSVVQGVGEQFF. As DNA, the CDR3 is TGTGCCAGCAGCGTAGTACAGGGGGTAGGTGAGCAGTTCTTC.

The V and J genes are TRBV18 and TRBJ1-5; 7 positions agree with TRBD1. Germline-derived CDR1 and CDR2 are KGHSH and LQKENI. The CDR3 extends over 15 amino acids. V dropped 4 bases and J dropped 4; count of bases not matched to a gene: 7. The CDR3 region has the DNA TGTGCCAGCTCACATAGGGGGCCTGGGAATCAGCCCCAGCATTTT. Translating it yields CASSHRGPGNQPQHF. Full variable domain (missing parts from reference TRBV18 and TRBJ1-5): NAGVMQNPRHLVRRRGQEARLRCSPMKGHSHVYWYRQLPEEGLKFMVYLQKENIIDESGMPKERFSAEFPKEGPSILRIQQVVRGDSAAYFCASSHRGPGNQPQHFGDGTRLSIL.

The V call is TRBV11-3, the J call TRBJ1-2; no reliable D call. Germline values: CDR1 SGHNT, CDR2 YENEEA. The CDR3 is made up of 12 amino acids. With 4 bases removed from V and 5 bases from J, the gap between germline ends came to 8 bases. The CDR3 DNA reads TGTGCCAGCAGCTCGAGAAGTTATGGCTACACCTTC. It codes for CASSSRSYGYTF.

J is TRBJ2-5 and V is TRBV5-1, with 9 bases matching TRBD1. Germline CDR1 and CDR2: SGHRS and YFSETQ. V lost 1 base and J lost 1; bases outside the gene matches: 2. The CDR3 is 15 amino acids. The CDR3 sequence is CASSLLQGAQETQYF. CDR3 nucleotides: TGCGCCAGCAGCTTGCTACAGGGGGCCCAAGAGACCCAGTACTTC. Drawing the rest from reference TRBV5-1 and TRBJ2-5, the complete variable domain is KAGVTQTPRYLIKTRGQQVTLSCSPISGHRSVSWYQQTPGQGLQFLFEYFSETQRNKGNFPGRFSGRQFSNSRSEMNVSTLELGDSALYLCASSLLQGAQETQYFGPGTRLLVL.

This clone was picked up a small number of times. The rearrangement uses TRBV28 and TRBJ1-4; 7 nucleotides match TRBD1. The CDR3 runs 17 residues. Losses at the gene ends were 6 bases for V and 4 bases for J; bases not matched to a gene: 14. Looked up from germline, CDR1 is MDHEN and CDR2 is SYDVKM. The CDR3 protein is CASSTTDTGAFNEKLFF. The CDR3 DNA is TGTGCCAGCAGCACGACAGATACAGGGGCTTTTAATGAAAAACTGTTTTTT.

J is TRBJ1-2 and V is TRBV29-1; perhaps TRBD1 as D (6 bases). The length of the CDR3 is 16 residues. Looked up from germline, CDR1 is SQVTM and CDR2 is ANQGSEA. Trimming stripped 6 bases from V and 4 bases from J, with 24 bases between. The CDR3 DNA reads TGCAGCGTCACCCTGAACGGGGCAGGGGCTACCTATGGCTACACCTTC. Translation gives CSVTLNGAGATYGYTF.

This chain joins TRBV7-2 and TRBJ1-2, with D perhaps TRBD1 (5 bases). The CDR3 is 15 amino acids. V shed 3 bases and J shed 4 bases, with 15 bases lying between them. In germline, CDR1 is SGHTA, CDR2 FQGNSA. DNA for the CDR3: TGTGCCAGCAGCTTGAGGGGACTCACAGCCTATGGCTACACCTTC. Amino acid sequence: CASSLRGLTAYGYTF.

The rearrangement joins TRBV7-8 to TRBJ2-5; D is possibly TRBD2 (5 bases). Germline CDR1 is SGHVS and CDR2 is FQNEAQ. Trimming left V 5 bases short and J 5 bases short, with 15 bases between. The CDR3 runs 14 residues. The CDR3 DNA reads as TGTGCCAGCAGCCCCCGCGGGCAGAGCGAGACCCAGTACTTC. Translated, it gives CASSPRGQSETQYF. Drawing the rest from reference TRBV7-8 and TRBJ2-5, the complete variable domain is GAGVSQSPRYKVAKRGQDVALRCDPISGHVSLFWYQQALGQGPEFLTYFQNEAQLDKSGLPSDRFFAERPEGSVSTLKIQRTQQEDSAVYLCASSPRGQSETQYFGPGTRLLVL.